The 29 T cell receptor beta chains listed next were all sequenced from one sample in a study of vaccination and CD4 T cells after COVID-19. The Oncomine TCR Beta short-read assay was what sequenced the DNA obtained from cultured CD4+ T cells. TCRdb re-analysed the PCR reads in MiXCR, keeping a single row per CDR3 protein. In the table there are about 18,000 distinct CDR3 sequences, roughly 60% of which are singletons. These receptors' antigens are unknown. As for treatment: approximately 10-day PBMC culture with coronavirus spike peptide pools or control peptides (ViraFEST assay). The specimen was CD4+ T cells from blood, cultured in vitro, collected before SARS-CoV-2 vaccination. The receptor source for this set is a human donor who had recovered from COVID-19.

The V call is TRBV20-1, the J call TRBJ1-5, with 7 bases aligning to TRBD1. CDR1 is DFQATT, CDR2 SNEGSKA, per germline (reference sequence). Unmatched junction bases numbered 7, after V lost 6 bases and J lost 2 bases. CDR3 length: 14 amino acids. DNA of the CDR3: TGCAGTGCCAAAACAGGGGCCGGCAATCAGCCCCAGCATTTT. Its protein is CSAKTGAGNQPQHF.

J is TRBJ2-1 and V is TRBV2; TRBD2 matches 9 bases. The CDR3 runs to 14 residues. The germline V gene encodes CDR1 SNHLY and CDR2 FYNNEI. Losses at the gene ends were 5 bases for V and 6 bases for J; bases not matched to a gene: 5. CDR3 protein: CASSSETSGNEQFF. CDR3 DNA sequence: TGTGCCAGCAGTTCTGAGACTAGCGGCAATGAGCAGTTCTTC.

This sequence joins TRBV7-8 and TRBJ1-6; 10 nucleotides align to TRBD1. V was clipped by 3 bases and J by 8 bases; unmatched bases: 7. The CDR3 spans 16 residues. Germline-derived CDR1 and CDR2 are SGHVS and FQNEAQ. The CDR3 reads CASSLVVGTGDSPLHF. DNA of the CDR3: TGTGCCAGCAGCTTGGTAGTGGGGACAGGGGATTCACCCCTCCACTTT.

The genes are TRBV6-1 and TRBJ1-4; the match to TRBD1 covers 8 bases. Germline V gives CDR1 MNHNS, CDR2 SASEGT. This CDR3 has 12 residues. The CDR3, as DNA: TGTGTATCACAGGGGGTGGGTGAAAAACTGTTTTTT. It codes for CVSQGVGEKLFF.

The CDR3 nucleotides are TGTGCCAGCAGCCTAGACAGGTTCTCCAATCAGCCCCAGCATTTT. Its translation: CASSLDRFSNQPQHF. The V gene is TRBV2, the J gene TRBJ1-5; a possible D gene is TRBD1 (6 bases). The length of the CDR3 is 15 residues. Germline CDR1 SNHLY, CDR2 FYNNEI. The ends were cut back, 6 bases at V and 3 bases at J, with 15 bases in the middle.

This chain uses TRBV6-1 with TRBJ2-1, with 11 bases that match TRBD2. Germline V lookup: CDR1 MNHNS, CDR2 SASEGT. This CDR3 contains 18 residues. J lost 4 bases, V lost 6 bases, and 14 bases had no gene match. CDR3 amino acids: CASSLLGLAGRGYNEQFF. The CDR3 DNA reads as TGTGCCAGCAGCCTTTTAGGACTAGCGGGCCGGGGGTACAATGAGCAGTTCTTC.

The chain combines TRBV6-2 or TRBV6-3 with TRBJ1-5; weak D call: TRBD1 (5 bases). This CDR3 comprises 14 residues. Germline V lookup: CDR1 MNHEY, CDR2 SVGEGT. Between the trimmed V and J ends, which lost 0 bases and 6 bases, there was a span of 9 bases. The CDR3 DNA reads as TGTGCCAGCAGTTACTCGACAGACACTCAGCCCCAGCATTTT. It codes for CASSYSTDTQPQHF.

The chain has TRBV11-2 and TRBJ2-3; possible D gene TRBD2, 5 bases. Germline CDR1 is SGHAT and CDR2 is FQNNGV. The CDR3 covers 14 residues. V lost 0 bases, J lost 4 bases, and 8 bases lay in between. Here the CDR3 reads CASSLDRGSDTQYF. CDR3 bases: TGTGCCAGCAGCTTAGATCGGGGATCAGATACGCAGTATTTT.

The chain combines TRBV7-9 with TRBJ2-2; 9 bases fit TRBD1. This CDR3 is 19 amino acids long. The V gene's germline CDR1 is SEHNR and CDR2 FQNEAQ (reference sequence). The V gene end was trimmed by 5 bases and the J gene end by 2 bases; junction bases not matched to a gene: 15. CDR3 in DNA: TGTGCCAGCAGCGGGGACAGGGCGAGAGCGGGACGAAACACCGGGGAGCTGTTTTTT. Translation: CASSGDRARAGRNTGELFF. The full variable domain, its missing parts supplied by reference TRBV7-9 and TRBJ2-2, is DTGVSQNPRHKITKRGQNVTFRCDPISEHNRLYWYRQTLGQGPEFLTYFQNEAQLEKSRLLSDRFSAERPKGSFSTLEIQRTEQGDSAMYLCASSGDRARAGRNTGELFFGEGSRLTVL.

This clonotype has just a few counts. J is TRBJ1-6 and V is TRBV6-1; no firm D call. Germline values: CDR1 MNHNS, CDR2 SASEGT. The CDR3 sequence is 15 residues long. Trimming removed 0 bases at V and 7 bases at J, with 10 bases between. The CDR3 DNA follows: TGTGCCAGCAGTGAAGCGTGGACGGGGAATTCACCCCTCCACTTT. It yields the protein CASSEAWTGNSPLHF.

The chain has TRBV2 and TRBJ1-1; the D is unclear. The germline CDR1 and CDR2 sequences are SNHLY and FYNNEI. The V end lost 4 bases, the J end lost 3 bases, and 9 bases lay between the germline ends. This CDR3 comprises 13 residues. CDR3 nucleotide sequence: TGTGCCAGCAGTGTTTGGGATGACACTGAAGCTTTCTTT. Its protein product is CASSVWDDTEAFF.

V usage is TRBV6-5 and J usage is TRBJ2-7; a possible D gene is TRBD1 (5 bases). V lost 5 bases and J lost 2, with 10 bases in between. CDR3 length: 13 residues. Germline CDR1 MNHEY, CDR2 SVGAGI. The chain's CDR3 is CASSTSTAYEQYF. The DNA for the CDR3 is TGTGCCAGCAGTACCTCGACAGCCTACGAGCAGTACTTC.

The gene calls are TRBV6-1 and TRBJ2-2; a weak D match, TRBD2 (6 bases). CDR3 size: 13 residues. V was trimmed by 4 bases and J by 6 bases, leaving 9 bases between them. From germline, CDR1 is MNHNS and CDR2 SASEGT. In DNA, the CDR3 is TGTGCCAGCAGTGTGGGGGGTCCCGGGGAGCTGTTTTTT. As protein: CASSVGGPGELFF.

In its sample, this clonotype was seen a few times. J is TRBJ1-2 and V is TRBV6-1, with 7 bases fitting TRBD1. Germline CDR1 reads MNHNS; CDR2 reads SASEGT. This CDR3 is built from 13 residues. V lost 5 bases and J lost 8; bases outside the gene matches: 8. The CDR3 region is CASSIDRVNGYTF. The CDR3 nucleotides read TGTGCCAGCAGTATCGACAGGGTGAACGGCTACACCTTC.

The count of this clonotype is one. The V call is TRBV19, the J call TRBJ1-5, with 9 bases aligning to TRBD1. J was trimmed by 4 bases and V by 7 bases; bases with no gene match: 11. This CDR3 region has 16 residues. Germline CDR1 reads LNHDA; CDR2 reads SQIVND (reference sequence). The CDR3 is CASIEPGQGRNQPQHF. The DNA for the CDR3 is TGTGCCAGTATTGAACCGGGACAGGGAAGAAATCAGCCCCAGCATTTT.

This rearrangement joins TRBV20-1 to TRBJ2-5; D remains unclear. V was shortened by 2 bases and J by 6 bases, with 13 bases between the two germline ends. Germline V gene data show CDR1 as DFQATT and CDR2 as SNEGSKA (reference sequence). This CDR3 is 13 amino acids long. CDR3 sequence reads: CSARPPREQTQYF. The DNA of the CDR3 is TGCAGTGCTAGACCCCCCAGAGAGCAGACCCAGTACTTC.

This clonotype was found a few times. The V gene is TRBV10-3, the J gene TRBJ2-7, with 9 nucleotides matching TRBD1. The CDR3 loop spans 18 amino acids. Trimming took 4 bases from V and 3 from J; bases not matched to a gene: 16. CDR1 is ENHRY, CDR2 SYGVKD, per germline. DNA of the CDR3: TGTGCCATCAGTGGACGGACCCAACAGGGGGCCATCCTCTACGAGCAGTACTTC. Amino acids: CAISGRTQQGAILYEQYF.

The V and J genes are TRBV20-1 and TRBJ2-2; 7 bases fit TRBD1. V lost 6 bases to trimming and J lost 6 bases; unmatched junction nucleotides: 4. The CDR3 loop spans 12 amino acids. CDR1 and CDR2 (germline): DFQATT, SNEGSKA (reference sequence). DNA of the CDR3: TGCAGTGCGCCCGGGACAGCCGGGGAGCTGTTTTTT. This encodes CSAPGTAGELFF.

The chain has TRBV19 and TRBJ1-2; D is possibly TRBD1 (6 bases). V gave up 3 bases and J gave up 1 base, with 12 bases separating them. The CDR3 totals 15 residues. Germline V lookup: CDR1 LNHDA, CDR2 SQIVND (reference sequence). CDR3 in amino acids: CASSIQTGFNYGYTF. CDR3 DNA: TGTGCCAGTAGTATTCAGACAGGTTTTAACTATGGCTACACCTTC.

The chain uses TRBV20-1 and TRBJ2-4, with 7 positions matching TRBD1. J was trimmed by 0 bases and V by 6 bases; bases with no gene match: 11. The length of the CDR3 is 16 residues. From germline, CDR1 is DFQATT and CDR2 SNEGSKA (reference sequence). CDR3 sequence reads: CSALPGQDLAKNIQYF. For the CDR3, the DNA is TGCAGTGCCCTCCCCGGACAGGATCTAGCCAAAAACATTCAGTACTTC.

This clonotype has a single count. The V call is TRBV6-1, the J call TRBJ2-3; possibly TRBD2 for D (6 bases). Germline-derived CDR1 and CDR2 are MNHNS and SASEGT. The V end was cut by 5 bases, the J end by 0 bases, with 15 bases between. This CDR3 contains 16 residues. The CDR3 spells CASSLQLAFSTDTQYF. CDR3 DNA sequence: TGTGCCAGCAGTCTCCAACTAGCTTTCAGCACAGATACGCAGTATTTT.

This clonotype appeared a few times. The V gene is TRBV6-1, the J gene TRBJ2-5; no reliable D call. The germline V and J ends were trimmed by 1 base and 12 bases, with 18 bases remaining between them. CDR1 and CDR2 (germline): MNHNS, SASEGT. The CDR3 totals 14 residues. The CDR3 protein is CASSEVAAEDREYF. CDR3 nucleotides: TGTGCCAGCAGTGAAGTCGCAGCCGAGGATCGGGAGTACTTC.

The rearrangement uses TRBV6-2 or TRBV6-3 and TRBJ1-2; maybe TRBD1 (6 bases). CDR3 length: 14 amino acids. Germline CDR1 is MNHEY and CDR2 is SVGEGT. V was shortened by 6 bases and J by 8 bases, with 19 bases between the two germline ends. CDR3 loop: CASSRGGLLVGYTF. CDR3 in DNA: TGTGCCAGCAGCCGCGGGGGGCTGCTGGTAGGCTACACCTTC.

A few counts support this clonotype. The chain employs TRBV20-1 and TRBJ1-3, with unresolved D. Germline V gene sequence: CDR1 DFQATT, CDR2 SNEGSKA (reference sequence). CDR3 length: 16 residues. V was trimmed by 0 bases and J by 0 bases, leaving 12 bases between them. The CDR3 spells CSARDWGRSSGNTIYF. The DNA of the CDR3 is TGCAGTGCTAGAGATTGGGGTCGGAGCTCTGGAAACACCATATATTTT.

This clonotype was seen a few times. The rearrangement joins TRBV2 to TRBJ2-3; possibly TRBD1 for D (6 bases). Trimming took off 4 bases at V and 0 bases at J, with 23 bases between the two ends. CDR3 length: 19 residues. Germline V lookup: CDR1 SNHLY, CDR2 FYNNEI. The CDR3 nucleotides are TGTGCCAGCAGTGGGACAGTCCTGTTATGGCCCGCGAGCACAGATACGCAGTATTTT. Amino acids: CASSGTVLLWPASTDTQYF.

This clonotype was counted once. The chain carries TRBV11-2 and TRBJ2-1, with D tentatively TRBD1 (5 bases). The germline CDR1 and CDR2 sequences are SGHAT and FQNNGV. This CDR3 is 15 amino acids long. V dropped 5 bases and J dropped 2 bases, with 13 bases sitting between them. CDR3 residues: CASSQTQGTYNEQFF. The DNA of the CDR3 is TGTGCCAGCAGCCAGACGCAGGGTACCTACAATGAGCAGTTCTTC.

This CDR3 is CASTNGRKTNEKLFF. CDR3 DNA sequence: TGTGCCAGCACCAACGGCCGGAAGACTAATGAAAAACTGTTTTTT. The chain combines TRBV28 with TRBJ1-4, with no clear D. Trimming took off 7 bases at V and 2 bases at J, with 14 bases between the two ends. Germline-derived CDR1 and CDR2 are MDHEN and SYDVKM. The CDR3 contains 15 residues.

This clonotype is labeled medium-sized. The chain couples TRBV12-3 or TRBV12-4 to TRBJ1-5; no firm D call. This CDR3 comprises 13 residues. The ends were cut back, 4 bases at V and 7 bases at J, with 11 bases in the middle. The CDR3 here is CASSSIARQPQHF. The CDR3 DNA follows: TGTGCCAGCAGTTCAATTGCCCGACAGCCCCAGCATTTT.

In its sample, this clonotype was seen a few times. This chain joins TRBV7-8 and TRBJ2-7; D is ambiguous. The CDR3 is made up of 14 amino acids. V was clipped by 5 bases and J by 2 bases, with 13 bases between them. The germline V gene has CDR1 SGHVS and CDR2 FQNEAQ. The CDR3 sequence is CASSPSGRPYEQYF. The DNA for the CDR3 is TGTGCCAGCAGCCCCTCGGGCCGTCCCTACGAGCAGTACTTC.